This T cell receptor (beta chain) is from a study of PD-L1 blockade in urothelial cancer. Study details: Between 0 and 3 prior chemotherapy regimens had been given to patients.

J lost 0 bases, V lost 5 bases, and 2 bases had no gene match. The CDR3 runs 14 residues. CDR1 is SGHDN, CDR2 FVKESK, per germline. TCRdb's copy holds only in-frame clones and misses some; the assay was immunoSEQ multiplex PCR. The sample lists about 38,000 clones, around 83% occurring once. The origin of this receptor is a man in his 60s with urothelial cancer. This chain joins TRBV14 and TRBJ1-1; 8 bases are a match to TRBD1. The sequencing here drew on PBMCs, taken around atezolizumab (anti-PD-L1) treatment. The CDR3 DNA reads TGTGCCAGCAGCAAGACAGGGGTGAACACTGAAGCTTTCTTT. Its translation: CASSKTGVNTEAFF.